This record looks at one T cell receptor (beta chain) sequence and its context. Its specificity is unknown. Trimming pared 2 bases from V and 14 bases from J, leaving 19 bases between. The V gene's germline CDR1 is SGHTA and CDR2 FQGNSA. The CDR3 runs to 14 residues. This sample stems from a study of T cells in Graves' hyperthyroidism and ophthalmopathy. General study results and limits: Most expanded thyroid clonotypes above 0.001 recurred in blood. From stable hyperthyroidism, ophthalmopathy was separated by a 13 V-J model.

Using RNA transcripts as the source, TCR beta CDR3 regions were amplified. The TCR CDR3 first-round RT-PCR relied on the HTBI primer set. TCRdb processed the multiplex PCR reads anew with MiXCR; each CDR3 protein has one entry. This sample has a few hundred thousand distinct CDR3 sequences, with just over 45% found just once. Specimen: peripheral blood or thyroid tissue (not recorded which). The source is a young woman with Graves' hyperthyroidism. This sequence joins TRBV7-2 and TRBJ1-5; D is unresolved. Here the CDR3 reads CASSLHKEISNEHF. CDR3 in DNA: TGTGCCAGCAGCTTACACAAGGAGATCAGCAATGAGCATTTT.